These 5 T cell receptor beta chains originate from one sample sequenced in a study of blood T cell repertoires in COVID-19. Sequenced by immunoSEQ multiplex PCR; TCRdb stores in-frame clones only, minus some. The sample records approximately 280,000 clones, just under 90% being singletons. Sample: PBMCs or T cells enriched from blood (not recorded which). The receptors shown here come from an older woman who had recovered from COVID-19.

The V call is TRBV2, the J call TRBJ1-3; 8 bases line up with TRBD1. CDR3 length: 15 residues. The V and J ends lost 10 bases and 0 bases, in that order; junction bases with no gene match: 8. CDR1 SNHLY and CDR2 FYNNEI come from the germline V gene. DNA of the CDR3: TGTGCCACCGGACAGGGCCTATTCTCTGGAAACACCATATATTTT. This encodes CATGQGLFSGNTIYF.

V gene TRBV7-9 combines with J gene TRBJ2-3; 8 bases are a match to TRBD1. V was pared by 7 bases and J by 6 bases, with 9 bases of the junction left unmatched. The CDR3 length is 14 residues. Germline V gene lookup returns CDR1 SEHNR and CDR2 FQNEAQ (reference sequence). CDR3 amino acids: CASIRTGMVDTQYF. As DNA, the CDR3 is TGTGCCAGCATTCGGACAGGGATGGTGGATACGCAGTATTTT.

Concerning this clone: The same CDR3 is also encoded by other DNA sequences in this sample. This sequence joins TRBV24-1 and TRBJ2-7; 7 nucleotides line up with TRBD2. CDR3 length equals 13 residues. Germline V CDR1 and CDR2: KGHDR, SFDVKD. V shed 9 bases, J shed 0 bases, and the junction held 4 bases outside the gene matches. In DNA, the CDR3 is TGTGCCACCGAGGGCGGGGGCTCCTACGAGCAGTACTTC. Amino acid sequence: CATEGGGSYEQYF.

V usage is TRBV19 and J usage is TRBJ2-1, with 9 bases aligning to TRBD2. V lost 5 bases and J lost 10; bases outside the gene matches: 9. The CDR3 spans 14 residues. Germline CDR1 reads LNHDA; CDR2 reads SQIVND (reference sequence). This chain's CDR3 is CASSSSGRPIEQFF. The DNA for the CDR3 is TGTGCCAGTAGTTCGAGCGGGAGGCCAATAGAGCAGTTCTTC.

This chain joins TRBV27 and TRBJ1-1; D remains ambiguous. There are 15 residues in the CDR3. V was shortened by 7 bases and J by 0 bases, with 15 bases between the two germline ends. Germline-derived CDR1 and CDR2 are MNHEY and SMNVEV (reference sequence). The CDR3 DNA reads TGTGCCAGCAAGCGGACCCAGATGCTGAACACTGAAGCTTTCTTT. It encodes CASKRTQMLNTEAFF.